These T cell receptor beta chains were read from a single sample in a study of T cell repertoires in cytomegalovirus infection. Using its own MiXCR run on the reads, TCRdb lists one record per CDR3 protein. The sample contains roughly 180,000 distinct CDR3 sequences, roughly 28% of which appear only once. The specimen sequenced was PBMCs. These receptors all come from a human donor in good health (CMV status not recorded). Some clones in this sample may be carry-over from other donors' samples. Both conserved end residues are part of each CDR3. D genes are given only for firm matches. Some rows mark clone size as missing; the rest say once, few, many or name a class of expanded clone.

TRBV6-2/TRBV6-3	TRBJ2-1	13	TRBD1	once	CASSYPTGDEQFF	TGTGCCAGCAGTTACCCGACAGGGGATGAGCAGTTCTTC
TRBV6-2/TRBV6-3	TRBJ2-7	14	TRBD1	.	CASSSDRRLYEQYF	TGTGCCAGCAGTTCGGACAGGAGACTCTACGAGCAGTACTTC
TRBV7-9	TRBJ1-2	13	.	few	CPSSFEGGYGYTF	TGTCCCAGCAGCTTTGAGGGTGGCTATGGCTACACCTTC
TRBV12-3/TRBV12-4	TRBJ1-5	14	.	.	CASSFEQRNQPQHF	TGTGCCAGCAGTTTCGAACAGCGCAATCAGCCCCAGCATTTT
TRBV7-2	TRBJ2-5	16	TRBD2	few	CASSLFPGGAGETQYF	TGTGCCAGCAGCTTGTTTCCGGGGGGGGCAGGGGAGACCCAGTACTTC
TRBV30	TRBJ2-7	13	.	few	CAWRQGSSYEQYF	TGTGCCTGGAGGCAGGGGTCCTCCTACGAGCAGTACTTC
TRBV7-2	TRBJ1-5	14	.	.	CASSEGVSNQPQHF	TGTGCCAGCAGCGAGGGGGTTAGCAATCAGCCCCAGCATTTT
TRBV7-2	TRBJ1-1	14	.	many	CASSLVTLNTEAFF	TGTGCCAGCAGCTTAGTCACCCTGAACACTGAAGCTTTCTTT
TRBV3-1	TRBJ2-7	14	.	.	CACSQILQRNEQYF	TGTGCCTGCAGCCAGATACTCCAGCGGAACGAGCAGTACTTC
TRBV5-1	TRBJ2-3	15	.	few	CASSLERAGTDTQYF	TGCGCCAGCAGCTTGGAGCGGGCCGGCACAGATACGCAGTATTTT
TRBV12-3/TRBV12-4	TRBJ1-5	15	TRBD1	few	CASRADRGLLQPQHF	TGTGCCAGCAGGGCAGACAGGGGGCTCTTACAGCCCCAGCATTTT
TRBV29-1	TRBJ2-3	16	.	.	CSVGGLGFGSTDTQYF	TGCAGCGTTGGGGGACTGGGCTTCGGGAGCACAGATACGCAGTATTTT
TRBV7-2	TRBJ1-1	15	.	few	CASSLMQGWNTEAFF	TGTGCCAGCAGCTTAATGCAGGGCTGGAACACTGAAGCTTTCTTT
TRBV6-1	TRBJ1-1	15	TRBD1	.	CASSDRTGGWTEAFF	TGTGCCAGCAGTGATCGTACAGGGGGCTGGACTGAAGCTTTCTTT
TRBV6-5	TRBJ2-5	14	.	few	CASSYSHSQETQYF	TGTGCCAGCAGTTACTCGCACTCTCAAGAGACCCAGTACTTC
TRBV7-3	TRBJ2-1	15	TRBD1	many	CASSLVGQGYNEQFF	TGTGCCAGCAGCTTAGTTGGACAGGGTTACAATGAGCAGTTCTTC
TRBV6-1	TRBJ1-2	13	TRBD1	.	CASSFRQGGGYTF	TGTGCCAGCAGTTTTCGACAGGGAGGCGGCTACACCTTC
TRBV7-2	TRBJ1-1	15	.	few	CASSPFVGTNTEAFF	TGTGCCAGCAGCCCATTCGTGGGCACGAACACTGAAGCTTTCTTT
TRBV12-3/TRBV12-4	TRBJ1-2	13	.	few	CASSYGREDGYTF	TGTGCCAGCAGTTATGGCAGGGAGGATGGCTACACCTTC
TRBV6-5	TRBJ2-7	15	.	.	CASSKGGSLGDEQYF	TGTGCCAGCAGCAAGGGGGGGTCCCTTGGGGACGAGCAGTACTTC
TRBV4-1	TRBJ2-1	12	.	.	CASSQGNNEQFF	TGCGCCAGCAGCCAAGGGAACAATGAGCAGTTCTTC
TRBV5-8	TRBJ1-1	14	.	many	CASSSDSLNTEAFF	TGTGCCAGCAGCTCGGACAGCTTGAACACTGAAGCTTTCTTT
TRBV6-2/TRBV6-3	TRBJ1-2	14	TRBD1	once	CASSITGTGNGYTF	TGTGCCAGCAGTATCACCGGGACAGGGAATGGCTACACCTTC
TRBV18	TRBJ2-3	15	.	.	CASSPGGGLTDTQYF	TGTGCCAGCTCACCAGGAGGGGGGCTCACAGATACGCAGTATTTT
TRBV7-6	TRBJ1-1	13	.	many	CASSPGPLRGAFF	TGTGCCAGCAGCCCCGGTCCACTTCGGGGAGCTTTCTTT
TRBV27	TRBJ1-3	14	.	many	CASSQYYSGNTIYF	TGTGCCAGCAGTCAGTACTACTCTGGAAACACCATATATTTT
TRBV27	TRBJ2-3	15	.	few	CASSKLAPNGDTQYF	TGTGCCAGCAGCAAACTAGCCCCGAATGGAGATACGCAGTATTTT
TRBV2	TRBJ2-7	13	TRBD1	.	CASSLRTGDEQYF	TGTGCCAGCAGTCTCCGGACAGGGGACGAGCAGTACTTC
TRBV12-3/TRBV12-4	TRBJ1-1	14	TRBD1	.	CASTQGQANTEAFF	TGTGCCAGCACCCAGGGACAGGCGAACACTGAAGCTTTCTTT
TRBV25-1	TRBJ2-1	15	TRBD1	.	CASSVRDSGQNEQFF	TGTGCCAGCAGTGTCCGGGACAGCGGTCAGAATGAGCAGTTCTTC
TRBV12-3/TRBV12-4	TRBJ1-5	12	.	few	CASSLAGTPQHF	TGTGCCAGCAGTTTAGCGGGGACACCCCAGCATTTT
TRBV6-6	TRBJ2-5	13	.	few	CASSLVIKETQYF	TGTGCCAGCAGTTTAGTTATAAAAGAGACCCAGTACTTC
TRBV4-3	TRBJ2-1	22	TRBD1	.	CASSQDFYGGQGRLAVYNEQFF	TGCGCCAGCAGCCAAGATTTTTATGGGGGACAGGGGAGGCTAGCGGTGTACAATGAGCAGTTCTTC
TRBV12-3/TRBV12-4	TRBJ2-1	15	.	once	CASSWLGRASNEQFF	TGTGCCAGCAGTTGGTTGGGCAGGGCCTCCAATGAGCAGTTCTTC
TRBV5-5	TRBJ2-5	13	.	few	CASSSDNRETQYF	TGTGCCAGCAGCTCCGATAACCGAGAGACCCAGTACTTC
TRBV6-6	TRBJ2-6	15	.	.	CASSYSTGGANVLTF	TGTGCCAGCAGTTACTCAACAGGGGGGGCCAACGTCCTGACTTTC
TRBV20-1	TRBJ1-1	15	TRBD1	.	CSAGEPRGKNTEAFF	TGCAGTGCTGGAGAACCCAGGGGGAAGAACACTGAAGCTTTCTTT
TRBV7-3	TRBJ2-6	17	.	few	CASSLTSGGAGANVLTF	TGTGCCAGCAGCTTAACCTCAGGAGGGGCTGGGGCCAACGTCCTGACTTTC
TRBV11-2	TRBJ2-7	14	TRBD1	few	CASSSGTGGNEQYF	TGTGCCAGCAGCTCCGGGACAGGGGGCAACGAGCAGTACTTC
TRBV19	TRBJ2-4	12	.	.	CASSMSENIQYF	TGTGCCAGTAGCATGAGTGAAAACATTCAGTACTTC
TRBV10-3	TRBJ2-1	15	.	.	CAINAGTRGYNEQFF	TGTGCCATCAATGCAGGGACCAGGGGCTACAATGAGCAGTTCTTC
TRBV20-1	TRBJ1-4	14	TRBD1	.	CSAETGGQGEKLFF	TGCAGTGCAGAGACCGGGGGACAGGGTGAAAAACTGTTTTTT
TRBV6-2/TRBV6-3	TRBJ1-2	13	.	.	CASGGTLNGGYTF	TGTGCCAGCGGCGGGACCCTAAACGGGGGCTACACCTTC
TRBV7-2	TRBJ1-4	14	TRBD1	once	CASSHRGSIEKLFF	TGTGCCAGCAGCCACAGGGGTTCGATTGAAAAACTGTTTTTT
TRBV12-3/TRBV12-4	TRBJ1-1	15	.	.	CASSNPRTVNTEAFF	TGTGCCAGCAGTAATCCCAGGACAGTGAACACTGAAGCTTTCTTT